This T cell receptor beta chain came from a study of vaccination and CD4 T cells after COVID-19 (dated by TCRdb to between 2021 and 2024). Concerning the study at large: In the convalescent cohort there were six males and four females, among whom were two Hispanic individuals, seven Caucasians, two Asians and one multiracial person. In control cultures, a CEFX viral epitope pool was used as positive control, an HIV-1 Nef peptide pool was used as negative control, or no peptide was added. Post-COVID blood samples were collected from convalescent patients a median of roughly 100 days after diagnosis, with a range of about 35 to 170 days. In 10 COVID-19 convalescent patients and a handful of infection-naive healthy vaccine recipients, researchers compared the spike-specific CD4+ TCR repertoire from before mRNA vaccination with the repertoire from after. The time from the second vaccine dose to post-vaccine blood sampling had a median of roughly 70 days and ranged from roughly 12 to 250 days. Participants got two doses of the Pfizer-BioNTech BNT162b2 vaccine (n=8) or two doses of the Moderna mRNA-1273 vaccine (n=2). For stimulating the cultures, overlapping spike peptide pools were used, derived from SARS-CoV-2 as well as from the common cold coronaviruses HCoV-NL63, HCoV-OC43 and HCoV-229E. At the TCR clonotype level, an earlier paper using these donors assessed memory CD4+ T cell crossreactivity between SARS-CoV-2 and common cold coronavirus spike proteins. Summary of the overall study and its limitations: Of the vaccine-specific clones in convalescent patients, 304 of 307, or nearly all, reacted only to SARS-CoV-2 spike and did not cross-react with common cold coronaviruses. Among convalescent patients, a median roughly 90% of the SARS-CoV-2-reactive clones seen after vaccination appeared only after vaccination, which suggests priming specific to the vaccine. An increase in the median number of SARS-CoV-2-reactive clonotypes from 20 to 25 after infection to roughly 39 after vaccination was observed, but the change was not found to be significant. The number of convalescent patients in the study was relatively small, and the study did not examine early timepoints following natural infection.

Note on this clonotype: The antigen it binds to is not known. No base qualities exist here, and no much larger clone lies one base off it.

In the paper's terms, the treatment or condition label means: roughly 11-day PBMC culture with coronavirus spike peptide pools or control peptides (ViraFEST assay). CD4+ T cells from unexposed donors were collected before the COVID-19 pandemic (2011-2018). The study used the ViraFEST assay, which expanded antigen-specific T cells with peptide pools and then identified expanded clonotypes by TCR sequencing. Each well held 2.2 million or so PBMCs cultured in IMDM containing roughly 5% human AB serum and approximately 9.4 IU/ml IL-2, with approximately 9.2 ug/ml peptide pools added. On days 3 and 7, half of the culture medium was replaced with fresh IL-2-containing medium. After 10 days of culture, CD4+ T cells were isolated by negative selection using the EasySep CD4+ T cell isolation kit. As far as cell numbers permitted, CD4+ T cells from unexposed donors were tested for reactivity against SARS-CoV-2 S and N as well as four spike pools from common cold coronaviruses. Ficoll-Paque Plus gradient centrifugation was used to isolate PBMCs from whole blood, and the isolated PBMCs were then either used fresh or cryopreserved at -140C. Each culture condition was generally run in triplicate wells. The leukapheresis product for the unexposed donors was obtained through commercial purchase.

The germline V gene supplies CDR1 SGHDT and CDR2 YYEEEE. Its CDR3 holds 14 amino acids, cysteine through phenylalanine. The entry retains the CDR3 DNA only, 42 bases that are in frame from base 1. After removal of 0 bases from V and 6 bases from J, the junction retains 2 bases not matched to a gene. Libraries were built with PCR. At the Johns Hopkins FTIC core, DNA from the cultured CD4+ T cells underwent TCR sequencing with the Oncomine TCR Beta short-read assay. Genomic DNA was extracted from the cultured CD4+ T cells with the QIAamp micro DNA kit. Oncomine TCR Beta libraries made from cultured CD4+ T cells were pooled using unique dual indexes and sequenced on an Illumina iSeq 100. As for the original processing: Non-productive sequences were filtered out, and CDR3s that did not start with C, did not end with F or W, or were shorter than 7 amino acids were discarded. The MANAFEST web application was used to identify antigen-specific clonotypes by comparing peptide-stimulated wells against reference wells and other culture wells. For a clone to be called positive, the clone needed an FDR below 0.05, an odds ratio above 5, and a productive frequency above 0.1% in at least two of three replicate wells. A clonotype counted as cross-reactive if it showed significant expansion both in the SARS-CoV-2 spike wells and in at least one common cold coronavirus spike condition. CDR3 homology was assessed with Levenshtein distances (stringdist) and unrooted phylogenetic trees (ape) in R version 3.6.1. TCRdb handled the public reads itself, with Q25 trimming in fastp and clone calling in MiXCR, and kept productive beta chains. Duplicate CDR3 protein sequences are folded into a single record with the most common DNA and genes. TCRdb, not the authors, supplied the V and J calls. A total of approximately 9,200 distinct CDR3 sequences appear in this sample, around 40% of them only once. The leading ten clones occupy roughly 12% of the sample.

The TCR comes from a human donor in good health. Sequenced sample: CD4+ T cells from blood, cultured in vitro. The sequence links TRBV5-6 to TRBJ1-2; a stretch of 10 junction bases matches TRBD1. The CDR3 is CASSLAGTGDGYTF. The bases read TGTGCCAGCAGCTTGGCCGGGACAGGGGATGGCTACACCTTC.